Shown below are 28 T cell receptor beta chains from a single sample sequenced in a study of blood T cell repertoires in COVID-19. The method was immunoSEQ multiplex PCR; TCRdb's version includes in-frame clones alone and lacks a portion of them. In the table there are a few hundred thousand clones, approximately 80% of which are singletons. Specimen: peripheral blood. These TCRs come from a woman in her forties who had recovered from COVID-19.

The DNA for the CDR3 is TGTGCCAGCAGTTTAGGGTCGGGGGGACAAACCTCGTTCTTC. Translated, it gives CASSLGSGGQTSFF. This sequence joins TRBV6-2 or TRBV6-3 and TRBJ2-1; perhaps TRBD2 as D (7 bases). The V and J ends lost 4 bases and 15 bases respectively, with 22 bases between them. CDR3 length: 14 residues. Per germline, CDR1 MNHEY and CDR2 SVGEGT.

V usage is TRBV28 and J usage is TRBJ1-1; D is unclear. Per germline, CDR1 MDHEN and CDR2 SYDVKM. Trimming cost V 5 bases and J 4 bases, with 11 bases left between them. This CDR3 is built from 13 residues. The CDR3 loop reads CASSLGRSTEAFF. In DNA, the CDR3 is TGTGCCAGCAGTCTGGGGAGGAGCACTGAAGCTTTCTTT.

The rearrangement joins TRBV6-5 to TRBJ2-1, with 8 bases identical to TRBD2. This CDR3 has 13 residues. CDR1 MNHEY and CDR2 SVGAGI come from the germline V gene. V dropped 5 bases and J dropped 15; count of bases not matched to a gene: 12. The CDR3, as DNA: TGTGCCAGCAGTCCCCAACCGGGGGGGAATGGGTTCTTC. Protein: CASSPQPGGNGFF.

DNA for the CDR3: TGTGCCAGCAGCTTGGACAGGGGGAACTATGGCTACACCTTC. Protein product: CASSLDRGNYGYTF. V and J are TRBV5-4 and TRBJ1-2; 8 bases agree with TRBD1. The CDR3 loop spans 14 amino acids. After removal of 0 bases from V and 2 bases from J, the junction contained 0 bases not matched to a gene. Germline loops: CDR1 SGHNT, CDR2 YYREEE (reference sequence).

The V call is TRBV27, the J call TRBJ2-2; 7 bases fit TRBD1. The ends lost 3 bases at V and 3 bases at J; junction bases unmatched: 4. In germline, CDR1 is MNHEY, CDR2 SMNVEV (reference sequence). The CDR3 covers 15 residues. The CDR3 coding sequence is TGTGCCAGCAGTTTGGGACAGATCGACACCGGGGAGCTGTTTTTT. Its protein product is CASSLGQIDTGELFF.

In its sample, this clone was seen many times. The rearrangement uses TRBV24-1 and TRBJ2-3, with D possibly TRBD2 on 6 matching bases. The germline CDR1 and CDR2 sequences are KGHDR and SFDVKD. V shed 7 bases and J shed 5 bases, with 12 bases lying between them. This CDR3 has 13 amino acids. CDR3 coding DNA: TGTGCCACCAGGGGGGGAGTTGGAGATACGCAGTATTTT. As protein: CATRGGVGDTQYF.

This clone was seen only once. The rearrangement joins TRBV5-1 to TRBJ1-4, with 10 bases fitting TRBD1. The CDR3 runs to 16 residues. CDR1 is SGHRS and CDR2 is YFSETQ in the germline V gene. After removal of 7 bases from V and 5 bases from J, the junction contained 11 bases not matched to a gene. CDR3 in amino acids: CASRGQGGSGNEKLFF. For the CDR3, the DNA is TGCGCCAGCCGAGGACAGGGGGGAAGTGGAAATGAAAAACTGTTTTTT.

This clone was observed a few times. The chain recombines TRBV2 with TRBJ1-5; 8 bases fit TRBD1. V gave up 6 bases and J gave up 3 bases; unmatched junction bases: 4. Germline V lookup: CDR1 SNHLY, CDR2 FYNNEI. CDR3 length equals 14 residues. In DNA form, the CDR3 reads TGTGCCAGCAGCGATCAGGGGGCCAATCAGCCCCAGCATTTT. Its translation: CASSDQGANQPQHF.

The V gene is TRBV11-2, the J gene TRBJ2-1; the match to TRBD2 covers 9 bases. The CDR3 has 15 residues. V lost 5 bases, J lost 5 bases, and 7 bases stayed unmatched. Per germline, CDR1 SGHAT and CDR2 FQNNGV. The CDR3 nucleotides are TGTGCCAGCAGCCCTTCTAGCGGGGCCAACAATGAGCAGTTCTTC. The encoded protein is CASSPSSGANNEQFF. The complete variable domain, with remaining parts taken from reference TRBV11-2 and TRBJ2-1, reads EAGVAQSPRYKIIEKRQSVAFWCNPISGHATLYWYQQILGQGPKLLIQFQNNGVVDDSQLPKDRFSAERLKGVDSTLKIQPAKLEDSAVYLCASSPSSGANNEQFFGPGTRLTVL.

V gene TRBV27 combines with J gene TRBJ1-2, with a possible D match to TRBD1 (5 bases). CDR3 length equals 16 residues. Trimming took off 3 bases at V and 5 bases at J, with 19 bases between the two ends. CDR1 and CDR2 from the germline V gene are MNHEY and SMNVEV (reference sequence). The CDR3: CASSFPPPQGIYGYTF. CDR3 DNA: TGTGCCAGCAGTTTTCCACCCCCGCAGGGAATATATGGCTACACCTTC.

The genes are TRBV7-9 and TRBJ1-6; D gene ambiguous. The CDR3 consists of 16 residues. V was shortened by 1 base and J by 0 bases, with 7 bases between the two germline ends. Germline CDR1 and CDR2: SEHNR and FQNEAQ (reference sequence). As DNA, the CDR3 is TGTGCCAGCAGCTTAGTAAGGAGCTCCTATAATTCACCCCTCCACTTT. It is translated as CASSLVRSSYNSPLHF. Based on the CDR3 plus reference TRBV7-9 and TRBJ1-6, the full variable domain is DTGVSQNPRHKITKRGQNVTFRCDPISEHNRLYWYRQTLGQGPEFLTYFQNEAQLEKSRLLSDRFSAERPKGSFSTLEIQRTEQGDSAMYLCASSLVRSSYNSPLHFGNGTRLTVT.

The CDR3 here is CAWSGWDRDPYGYTF. Written as DNA, the CDR3 is TGTGCCTGGAGTGGCTGGGACAGGGACCCCTATGGCTACACCTTC. The rearrangement links TRBV30 to TRBJ1-2; TRBD1 matches 9 bases. The CDR3 covers 15 residues. Looked up from germline, CDR1 is GTSNPN and CDR2 is SVGIG (reference sequence). The junction had 7 bases not matched to a gene; V was cut back by 1 base and J by 4 bases.

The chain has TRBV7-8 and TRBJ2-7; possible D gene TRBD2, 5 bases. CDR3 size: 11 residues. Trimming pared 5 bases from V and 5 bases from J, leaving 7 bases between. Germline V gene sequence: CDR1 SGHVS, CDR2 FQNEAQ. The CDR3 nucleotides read TGTGCCAGCAGCCCACTAGACGAGCAGTACTTC. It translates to CASSPLDEQYF.

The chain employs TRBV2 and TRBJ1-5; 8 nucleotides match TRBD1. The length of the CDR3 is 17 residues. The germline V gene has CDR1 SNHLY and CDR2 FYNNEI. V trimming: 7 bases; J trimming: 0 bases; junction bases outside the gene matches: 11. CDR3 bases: TGTGCCAGCAATAGGCGACAGGGGCTTGATAGCAATCAGCCCCAGCATTTT. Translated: CASNRRQGLDSNQPQHF.

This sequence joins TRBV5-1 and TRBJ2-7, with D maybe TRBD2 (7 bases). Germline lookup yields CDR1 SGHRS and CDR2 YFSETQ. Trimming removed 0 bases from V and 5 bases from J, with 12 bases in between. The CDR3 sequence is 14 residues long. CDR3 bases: TGCGCCAGCAGCTTGGTCCAGGGGAGGGACGAGCAGTACTTC. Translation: CASSLVQGRDEQYF.

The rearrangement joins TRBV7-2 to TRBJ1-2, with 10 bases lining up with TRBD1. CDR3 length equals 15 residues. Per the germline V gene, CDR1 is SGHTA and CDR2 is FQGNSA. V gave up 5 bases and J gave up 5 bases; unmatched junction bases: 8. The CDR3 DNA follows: TGTGCCAGCAGCACCCGGGACAGGGGTGTTTATGGCTACACCTTC. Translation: CASSTRDRGVYGYTF.

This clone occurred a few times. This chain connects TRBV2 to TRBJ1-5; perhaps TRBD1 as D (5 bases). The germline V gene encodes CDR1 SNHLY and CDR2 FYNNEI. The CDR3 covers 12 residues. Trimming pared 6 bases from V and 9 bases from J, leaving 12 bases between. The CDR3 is CASSGAGGPQHF. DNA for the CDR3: TGTGCCAGCAGCGGGGCGGGAGGGCCCCAGCATTTT. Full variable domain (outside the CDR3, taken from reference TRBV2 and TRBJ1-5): EPEVTQTPSHQVTQMGQEVILRCVPISNHLYFYWYRQILGQKVEFLVSFYNNEISEKSEIFDDQFSVERPDGSNFTLKIRSTKLEDSAMYFCASSGAGGPQHFGDGTRLSIL.

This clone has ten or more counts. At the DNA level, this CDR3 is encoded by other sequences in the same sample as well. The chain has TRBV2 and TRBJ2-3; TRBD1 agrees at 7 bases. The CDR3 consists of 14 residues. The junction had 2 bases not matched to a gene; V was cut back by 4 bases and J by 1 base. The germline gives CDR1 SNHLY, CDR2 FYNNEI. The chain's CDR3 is CASSAGGGTDTQYF. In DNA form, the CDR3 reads TGTGCCAGCAGTGCAGGGGGAGGCACAGATACGCAGTATTTT.

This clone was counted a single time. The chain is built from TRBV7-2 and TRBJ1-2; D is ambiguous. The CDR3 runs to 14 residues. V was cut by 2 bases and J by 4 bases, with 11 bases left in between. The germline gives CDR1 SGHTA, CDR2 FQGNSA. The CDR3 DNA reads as TGTGCCAGCAGCTTATTCGGGGAGGGCTATGGCTACACCTTC. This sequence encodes CASSLFGEGYGYTF.

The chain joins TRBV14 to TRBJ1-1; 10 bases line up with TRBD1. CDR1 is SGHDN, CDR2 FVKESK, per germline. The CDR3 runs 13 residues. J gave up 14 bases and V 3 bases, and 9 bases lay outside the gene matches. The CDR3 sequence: CASSQIGTGELFF. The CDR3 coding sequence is TGTGCCAGCAGCCAGATCGGGACAGGGGAGCTGTTCTTT.

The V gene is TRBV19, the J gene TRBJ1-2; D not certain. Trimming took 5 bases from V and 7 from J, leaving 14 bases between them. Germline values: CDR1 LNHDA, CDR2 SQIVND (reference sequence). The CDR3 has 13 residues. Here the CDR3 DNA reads TGTGCCAGTAGTCCACGAATGACACTTGGCTACACCTTC. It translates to CASSPRMTLGYTF. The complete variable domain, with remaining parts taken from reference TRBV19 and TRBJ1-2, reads DGGITQSPKYLFRKEGQNVTLSCEQNLNHDAMYWYRQDPGQGLRLIYYSQIVNDFQKGDIAEGYSVSREKKESFPLTVTSAQKNPTAFYLCASSPRMTLGYTFGSGTRLTVV.

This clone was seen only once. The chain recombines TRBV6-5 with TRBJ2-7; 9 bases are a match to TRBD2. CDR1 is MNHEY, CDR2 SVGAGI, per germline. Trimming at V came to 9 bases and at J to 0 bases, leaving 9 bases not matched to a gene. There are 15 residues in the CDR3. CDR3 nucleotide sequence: TGTGCCAGTACCGCTAGAGCGGGGGGCTCCTACGAGCAGTACTTC. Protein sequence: CASTARAGGSYEQYF.

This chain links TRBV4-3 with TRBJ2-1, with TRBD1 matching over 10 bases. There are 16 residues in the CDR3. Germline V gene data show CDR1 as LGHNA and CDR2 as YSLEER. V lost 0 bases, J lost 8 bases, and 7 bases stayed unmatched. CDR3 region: CASSQELGTGVDEQFF. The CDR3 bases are TGCGCCAGCAGCCAAGAATTAGGGACAGGGGTAGATGAGCAGTTCTTC.

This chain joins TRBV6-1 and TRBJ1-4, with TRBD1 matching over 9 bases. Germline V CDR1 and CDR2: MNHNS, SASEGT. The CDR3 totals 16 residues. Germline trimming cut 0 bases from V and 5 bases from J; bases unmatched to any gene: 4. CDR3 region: CASSEASGTGNEKLFF. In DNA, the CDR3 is TGTGCCAGCAGTGAAGCCTCCGGGACAGGGAATGAAAAACTGTTTTTT.

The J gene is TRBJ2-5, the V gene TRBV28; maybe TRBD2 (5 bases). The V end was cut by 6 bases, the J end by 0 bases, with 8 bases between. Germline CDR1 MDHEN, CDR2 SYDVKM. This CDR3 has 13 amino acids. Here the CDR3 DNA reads TGTGCCAGCAGCCTCGGGGACCAAGAGACCCAGTACTTC. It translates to CASSLGDQETQYF.

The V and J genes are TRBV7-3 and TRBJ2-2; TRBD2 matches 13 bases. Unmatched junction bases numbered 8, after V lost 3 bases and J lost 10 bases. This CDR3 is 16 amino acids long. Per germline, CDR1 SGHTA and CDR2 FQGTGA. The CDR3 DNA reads TGTGCCAGCAGCTTCCCGACTAGCGGGGGGTTGACGGAGCTGTTTTTT. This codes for CASSFPTSGGLTELFF.

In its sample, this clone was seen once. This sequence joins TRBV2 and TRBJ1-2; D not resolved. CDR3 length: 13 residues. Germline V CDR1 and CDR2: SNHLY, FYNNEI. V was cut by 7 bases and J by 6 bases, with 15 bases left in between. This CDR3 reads CASKRQQMNGYTF. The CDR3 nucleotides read TGTGCCAGCAAGAGGCAGCAAATGAATGGCTACACCTTC.

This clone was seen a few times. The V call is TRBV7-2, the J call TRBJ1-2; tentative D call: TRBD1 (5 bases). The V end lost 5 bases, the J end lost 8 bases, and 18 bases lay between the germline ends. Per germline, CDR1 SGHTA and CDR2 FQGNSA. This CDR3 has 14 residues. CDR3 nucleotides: TGTGCCAGCAGCGACCCTCAGGGTTCGCGAGGCTACACCTTC. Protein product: CASSDPQGSRGYTF.